Listed here are 4 T cell receptor beta chains from one sample, sequenced in a study of cytomegalovirus exposure and HLA in healthy donors. Data came from immunoSEQ multiplex PCR; TCRdb stores just in-frame clones and leaves some out. The table shows about 360,000 clones, with approximately 90% occurring only once. The material sequenced was PBMCs. The receptors were sampled from a woman aged 18-29 years in good health and CMV-seronegative.

The chain joins TRBV9 to TRBJ2-2, with D tentatively TRBD2 (6 bases). The V gene lost 0 bases and the J gene lost 5 bases, with 11 bases spanning the gap. This CDR3 spans 15 amino acids. Germline CDR1 is SGDLS and CDR2 is YYNGEE. As DNA, the CDR3 is TGTGCCAGCAGCGTAGCTGGGACTGGAACCGGGGAGCTGTTTTTT. Protein sequence: CASSVAGTGTGELFF.

A word on this clone: The same CDR3 also results from other DNA sequences found in this sample. The rearrangement joins TRBV6-5 to TRBJ1-5; possible D gene TRBD1, 6 bases. The ends were cut back, 2 bases at V and 2 bases at J, with 7 bases in the middle. The CDR3 has 14 residues. Germline V gene sequence: CDR1 MNHEY, CDR2 SVGAGI. The CDR3 sequence is CASSYGGGNQPQHF. The CDR3 bases are TGTGCCAGCAGTTACGGGGGCGGCAATCAGCCCCAGCATTTT.

Here the CDR3 reads CASSFVAGRQNTEAFF. The DNA of the CDR3 is TGTGCCAGCAGTTTTGTTGCGGGACGGCAGAACACTGAAGCTTTCTTT. The V gene is TRBV27, the J gene TRBJ1-1; D may be TRBD1 (5 bases). Germline CDR1 and CDR2: MNHEY and SMNVEV (reference sequence). CDR3 length: 16 amino acids. The V end was cut by 3 bases, the J end by 1 base, with 15 bases between.

This clone was detected only once. The J gene is TRBJ2-1, the V gene TRBV10-3; 8 nucleotides line up with TRBD1. V shed 4 bases, J shed 4 bases, and the junction held 6 bases outside the gene matches. The CDR3 sequence is 15 residues long. CDR1 is ENHRY, CDR2 SYGVKD, per germline. The CDR3 bases are TGTGCCATCAGTGGCGGGACAGGTCCTTACAATGAGCAGTTCTTC. As protein: CAISGGTGPYNEQFF.